The 21 T cell receptor beta chains listed next were all sequenced from one sample in a study of blood T cells in healthy people across ages. A second PCR of about 7 to 12 cycles used a sample-barcoded 5' primer and a J-beta primer mix. In TCRdb, the 5' RACE reads were re-called with MiXCR into one record per CDR3 protein. Here the sample spans roughly 1,700,000 distinct CDR3 sequences, over 25% being singletons. Input material: blood. Source of these receptors: a woman aged 30 to 39 in good health.

Regarding this clonotype: Germline and junction disagree at one end, which may indicate a read error. The CDR3 nucleotides read TGTGCCAGCTCAACAAGGGAGACTAGCAAAGATACGCAGTATTTT. As protein: CASSTRETSKDTQYF. The rearrangement joins TRBV18 to TRBJ2-3; 7 nucleotides line up with TRBD2. The CDR3 sequence is 15 residues long. Germline V gene lookup returns CDR1 KGHSH and CDR2 LQKENI. Using reference TRBV18 and TRBJ2-3 for the parts outside the CDR3, the full variable domain is NAGVMQNPRHLVRRRGQEARLRCSPMKGHSHVYWYRQLPEEGLKFMVYLQKENIIDESGMPKERFSAEFPKEGPSILRIQQVVRGDSAAYFCASSTRETSKDTQYFGPGTRLTVL.

The chain has TRBV12-3 or TRBV12-4 and TRBJ2-5; 7 bases match TRBD1. The J segment lost 3 bases and the V segment lost 6 bases, leaving 7 bases of the junction unmatched. This CDR3 comprises 14 residues. This CDR3 is CASSYQTGKETQYF. CDR3 bases: TGTGCCAGCAGCTACCAGACAGGGAAAGAGACCCAGTACTTC.

The gene calls are TRBV5-1 and TRBJ2-3; D is unclear. Germline assignment: CDR1 SGHRS and CDR2 YFSETQ. V was shortened by 4 bases and J by 5 bases, with 14 bases between the two germline ends. This CDR3 is built from 14 residues. The DNA for the CDR3 is TGCGCCAGCAGCGTAGCCGACTGGAAAGATACGCAGTATTTT. This codes for CASSVADWKDTQYF.

This clonotype was counted many times. The chain joins TRBV5-1 to TRBJ2-1, with D possibly being TRBD2 (6 bases). The CDR3 consists of 12 residues. Germline-derived CDR1 and CDR2 are SGHRS and YFSETQ. V gave up 4 bases and J gave up 9 bases, with 11 bases separating them. In DNA, the CDR3 is TGCGCCAGCAGCCGCGTGGGGGGTGAGCAGTTCTTC. Translating it yields CASSRVGGEQFF.

This clonotype was found a few times. The rearrangement joins TRBV12-3 or TRBV12-4 to TRBJ2-7, with D maybe TRBD1 (6 bases). The CDR3 runs 15 residues. V was cut by 5 bases and J by 4 bases, with 18 bases left in between. The CDR3 spells CASSPDNRVAYEQYF. CDR3 sequence (DNA): TGTGCCAGCAGTCCGGACAACAGGGTAGCGTACGAGCAGTACTTC.

V and J are TRBV14 and TRBJ2-3; TRBD2 is a possible D gene (6 bases). V was trimmed by 0 bases and J by 4 bases, leaving 11 bases between them. CDR1 and CDR2 (germline): SGHDN, FVKESK. This CDR3 region has 15 residues. The CDR3 DNA reads as TGTGCCAGCAGCCAAGATTGGAGGGGCCCAGATACGCAGTATTTT. It yields the protein CASSQDWRGPDTQYF.

The CDR3 spells CASSLGGSRDTQYF. The CDR3 bases are TGTGCCAGCAGCTTAGGCGGGTCGAGAGATACGCAGTATTTT. This chain uses TRBV11-2 with TRBJ2-3, with D tentatively TRBD2 (5 bases). This CDR3 contains 14 residues. Germline loops: CDR1 SGHAT, CDR2 FQNNGV. The V gene lost 1 base and the J gene lost 5 bases, with 10 bases spanning the gap.

At least ten counts were recorded for this clonotype. V is TRBV7-6 and J is TRBJ2-6; D gene unclear. V lost 5 bases and J 0 bases, leaving 8 bases between the germline ends. Germline V lookup: CDR1 SGHVS, CDR2 FNYEAQ. The CDR3 contains 15 residues. The DNA for the CDR3 is TGTGCCAGCAGCGGCTATGTCTCTGGGGCCAACGTCCTGACTTTC. This codes for CASSGYVSGANVLTF.

This chain uses TRBV3-1 with TRBJ2-4; D is undetermined. The CDR3 sequence is 12 residues long. The V end lost 2 bases, the J end lost 16 bases, and 15 bases lay between the germline ends. Per germline, CDR1 LGHDT and CDR2 YNNKEL (reference sequence). CDR3 in amino acids: CASSQSWFEHYF. In nucleotides, the CDR3 is TGTGCCAGCAGCCAATCGTGGTTCGAGCACTACTTC. Based on the CDR3 plus reference TRBV3-1 and TRBJ2-4, the full variable domain is DTAVSQTPKYLVTQMGNDKSIKCEQNLGHDTMYWYKQDSKKFLKIMFSYNNKELIINETVPNRFSPKSPDKAHLNLHINSLELGDSAVYFCASSQSWFEHYFGAGTRLSVL.

The sample holds many counts of this clonotype. V is TRBV28 and J is TRBJ2-7; either TRBD1 or TRBD2 may fit D (5 bases each). In germline, CDR1 is MDHEN, CDR2 SYDVKM. The V and J ends lost 7 bases and 4 bases respectively, with 11 bases between them. The CDR3 spans 12 residues. The CDR3 region has the DNA TGTGCCAGCACGTACGAGGGGTACGAGCAGTACTTC. Residues: CASTYEGYEQYF.

This chain joins TRBV6-6 and TRBJ1-3; D is unclear. Trimming took off 5 bases at V and 2 bases at J, with 13 bases between the two ends. Germline V CDR1 and CDR2: MNHNY, SVGAGI (reference sequence). This CDR3 comprises 15 residues. This CDR3 reads CASSLLAGTGNTIYF. Here the CDR3 DNA reads TGTGCCAGCAGTCTTCTAGCAGGAACTGGAAACACCATATATTTT.

This clonotype showed up just a few times. The chain recombines TRBV7-9 with TRBJ1-2; no clear D gene. V was clipped by 0 bases and J by 5 bases, with 13 bases between them. The CDR3 consists of 15 residues. CDR1 and CDR2 from the germline V gene are SEHNR and FQNEAQ (reference sequence). The CDR3 region is CASSLAGEVEYGYTF. As DNA, the CDR3 is TGTGCCAGCAGCTTAGCCGGGGAAGTGGAGTATGGCTACACCTTC.

This chain links TRBV7-9 with TRBJ2-4; TRBD2 matches 13 bases. V dropped 5 bases and J dropped 15; count of bases not matched to a gene: 22. The CDR3 spans 18 residues. Looked up from germline, CDR1 is SEHNR and CDR2 is FQNEAQ (reference sequence). The CDR3 region has the DNA TGTGCCAGCAGCCCCCCTGGGCCACGGACTAGCGGGAGAAACATTTGGTACTTC. This translates into CASSPPGPRTSGRNIWYF.

In this sample, this clonotype turned up a few times. V usage is TRBV9 and J usage is TRBJ2-2; D unclear. Germline V gene sequence: CDR1 SGDLS, CDR2 YYNGEE. V was clipped by 2 bases and J by 1 base, with 9 bases between them. This CDR3 is built from 15 residues. CDR3: CASSVSAVNTGELFF. Here the CDR3 DNA reads TGTGCCAGCAGCGTTTCCGCGGTGAACACCGGGGAGCTGTTTTTT. The full variable domain, rest sourced from reference TRBV9 and TRBJ2-2, is DSGVTQTPKHLITATGQRVTLRCSPRSGDLSVYWYQQSLDQGLQFLIQYYNGEERAKGNILERFSAQQFPDLHSELNLSSLELGDSALYFCASSVSAVNTGELFFGEGSRLTVL.

Of note for this clonotype: Germline and junction disagree at one end, which may indicate a read error. This sequence joins TRBV29-1 and TRBJ2-6; D is perhaps TRBD1 (6 bases). The CDR3 has 15 amino acids. CDR1 SQVTM and CDR2 ANQGSEA come from the germline V gene. As DNA, the CDR3 is TGCAGCGTTGCGTCATATGGGGGCGCGGGCAACGCCCTGACTTTC. The encoded protein is CSVASYGGAGNALTF.

The rearrangement uses TRBV20-1 and TRBJ2-3; D uncertain. Trimming removed 4 bases from V and 3 bases from J, with 14 bases in between. The germline V gene has CDR1 DFQATT and CDR2 SNEGSKA (reference sequence). The CDR3 covers 14 residues. In DNA, the CDR3 is TGCAGTGCTAAAGTAGGGATGGGTACAGATACGCAGTATTTT. It is translated as CSAKVGMGTDTQYF.

In this sample, this clonotype turned up a few times. The rearrangement joins TRBV20-1 to TRBJ2-3; 7 bases line up with TRBD1. The V segment lost 6 bases and the J segment 0 bases; nucleotides outside the gene matches: 9. Germline-derived CDR1 and CDR2 are DFQATT and SNEGSKA (reference sequence). The CDR3 extends over 15 amino acids. The CDR3 loop reads CSAVGRGISTDTQYF. In DNA, the CDR3 is TGCAGTGCCGTCGGCAGGGGGATTAGCACAGATACGCAGTATTTT.

To note about this clonotype: A much larger clonotype is one base distant, so this may be a read error. The chain recombines TRBV29-1 with TRBJ2-1; D uncertain. The CDR3 covers 12 residues. The germline CDR1 and CDR2 sequences are SQVTM and ANQGSEA. The CDR3 DNA follows: TGCAGCGTTCGCCAGGAAAACAATGAGCGGTTCTTC. Translated, it gives CSVRQENNERFF.

Worth noting for this clonotype: A much larger clone lies one base from this, so it may be a read error. This chain uses TRBV12-3 or TRBV12-4 with TRBJ2-4; D uncertain. The CDR3 runs to 13 residues. The germline V and J ends were trimmed by 8 bases and 3 bases, with 11 bases remaining between them. The CDR3 bases are TGTGCCAGCTGGCTTGTAGGCAAAAACATTCAGTACTTC. As protein: CASWLVGKNIQYF.

CDR3 protein: CASSLYERENNEQFF. The CDR3 DNA reads as TGTGCCAGCAGCTTATACGAGCGGGAGAACAATGAGCAGTTCTTC. V is TRBV7-2 and J is TRBJ2-1, with 8 bases aligning to TRBD2. CDR1 and CDR2 from the germline V gene are SGHTA and FQGNSA. The V and J ends lost 2 bases and 5 bases, in that order; junction bases with no gene match: 5. This CDR3 comprises 15 residues.

This clonotype was detected a few times. V gene TRBV5-1 combines with J gene TRBJ1-1; D is perhaps TRBD1 (5 bases). V lost 5 bases, J lost 8 bases, and 10 bases lay in between. CDR3 size: 11 residues. Germline lookup yields CDR1 SGHRS and CDR2 YFSETQ. CDR3 loop: CASRLTDEAFF. CDR3 nucleotides: TGCGCCAGCAGGTTGACAGACGAAGCTTTCTTT. The full variable domain, with the rest looked up from reference TRBV5-1 and TRBJ1-1, is KAGVTQTPRYLIKTRGQQVTLSCSPISGHRSVSWYQQTPGQGLQFLFEYFSETQRNKGNFPGRFSGRQFSNSRSEMNVSTLELGDSALYLCASRLTDEAFFGQGTRLTVV.